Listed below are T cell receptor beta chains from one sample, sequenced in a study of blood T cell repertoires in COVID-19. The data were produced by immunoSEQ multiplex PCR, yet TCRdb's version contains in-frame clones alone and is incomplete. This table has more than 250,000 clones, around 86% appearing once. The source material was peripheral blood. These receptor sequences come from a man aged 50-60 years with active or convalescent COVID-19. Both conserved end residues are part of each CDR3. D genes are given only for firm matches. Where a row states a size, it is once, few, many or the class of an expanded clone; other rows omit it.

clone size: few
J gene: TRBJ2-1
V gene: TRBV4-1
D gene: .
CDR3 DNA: TGCGCCAGCAGCCAGGTGGACTTGATGGTCTACAATGAGCAGTTCTTC
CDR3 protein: CASSQVDLMVYNEQFF

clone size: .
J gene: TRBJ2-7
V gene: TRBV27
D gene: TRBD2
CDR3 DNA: TGTGCCAGCAGCTCCCCCGGGACTAGCGGGAACGAGCAGTACTTC
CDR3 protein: CASSSPGTSGNEQYF

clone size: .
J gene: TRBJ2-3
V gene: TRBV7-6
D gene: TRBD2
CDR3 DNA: TGTGCCAGCAGCTTAGGAGGCGGGACTAGCGGCACAGATACGCAGTATTTT
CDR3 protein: CASSLGGGTSGTDTQYF

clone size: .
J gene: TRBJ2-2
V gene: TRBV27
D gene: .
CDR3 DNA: TGTGCCAGCAGTTTATCCCTCCCCCCCCGGGAGCTGTTTTTT
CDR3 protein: CASSLSLPPRELFF

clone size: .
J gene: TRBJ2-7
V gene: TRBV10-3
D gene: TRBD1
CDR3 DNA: TGTGCCATCAGGGGACAGGGAGGCCGCTACGAGCAGTACTTC
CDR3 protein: CAIRGQGGRYEQYF

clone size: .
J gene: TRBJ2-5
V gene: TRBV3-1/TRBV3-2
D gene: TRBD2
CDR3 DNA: TGTGCCAGCAGCCAAGACTTGGCGGGGGGGCGTCCAAGAATGACCCAGTACTTC
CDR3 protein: CASSQDLAGGRPRMTQYF

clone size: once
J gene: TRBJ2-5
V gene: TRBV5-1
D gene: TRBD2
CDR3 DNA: TGCGCCAGCAGCTTGGACCCGGGAGGGGAGACCCAGTACTTC
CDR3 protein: CASSLDPGGETQYF

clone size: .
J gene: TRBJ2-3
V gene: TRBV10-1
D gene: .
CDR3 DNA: TGCGCCAGCAGTGAGGGGGCCGGGGGGCAGTATTTT
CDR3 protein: CASSEGAGGQYF

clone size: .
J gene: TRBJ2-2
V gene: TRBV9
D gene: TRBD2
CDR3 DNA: TGTGCCAGCAGCACAACTAGCGGGAGGGCCTACACCGGGGAGCTGTTTTTT
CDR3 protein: CASSTTSGRAYTGELFF

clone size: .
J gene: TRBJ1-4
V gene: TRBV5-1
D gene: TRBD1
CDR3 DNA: TGCGCCAGCAGCCTAGGACAGGGGGCTGGAAAACTGTTTTTT
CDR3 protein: CASSLGQGAGKLFF

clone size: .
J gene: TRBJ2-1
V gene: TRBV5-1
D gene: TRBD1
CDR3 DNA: TGCGCCAGCAGCTTGAGCTGGACAGGGGATAATGAGCAGTTCTTC
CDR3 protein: CASSLSWTGDNEQFF

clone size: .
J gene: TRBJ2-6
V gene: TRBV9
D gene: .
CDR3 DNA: TGTGCCAGCAGCGTAGAAGCGGCTACCTCTGGGGCCAACGTCCTGACTTTC
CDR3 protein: CASSVEAATSGANVLTF

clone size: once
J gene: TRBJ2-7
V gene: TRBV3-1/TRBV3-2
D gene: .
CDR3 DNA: TGTGCCAGCAGCCAAGGGGCAGCCTACGAGCAGTACTTC
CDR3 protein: CASSQGAAYEQYF

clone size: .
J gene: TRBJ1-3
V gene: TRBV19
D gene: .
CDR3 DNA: TGTGCCAGTAGTATGTCCGGGGCTGGAAACACCATATATTTT
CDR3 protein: CASSMSGAGNTIYF

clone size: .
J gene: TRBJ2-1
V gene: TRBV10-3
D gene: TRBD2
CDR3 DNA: TGTGCCATTCCTAGCGGGAGGGGAAGGTACAATGAGCAGTTCTTC
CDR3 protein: CAIPSGRGRYNEQFF

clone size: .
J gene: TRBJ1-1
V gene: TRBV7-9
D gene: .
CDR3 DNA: TGTGCCAGCTTCCCAAGCCCTTTGCTTGAAGCTTTCTTT
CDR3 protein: CASFPSPLLEAFF

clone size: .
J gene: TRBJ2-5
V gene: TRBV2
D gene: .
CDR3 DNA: TGTGCCAGCCTTAGAGGGAACCAAGAGACCCAGTACTTC
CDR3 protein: CASLRGNQETQYF

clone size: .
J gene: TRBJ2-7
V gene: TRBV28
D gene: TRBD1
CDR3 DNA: TGTGCCAGCAGTTGGGGGACAGGGCGGTACGAGCAGTACTTC
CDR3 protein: CASSWGTGRYEQYF

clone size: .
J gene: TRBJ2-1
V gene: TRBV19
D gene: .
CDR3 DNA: TGTGCCAGTAGCTCTTGGGAGAACTCCTACAATGAGCAGTTCTTC
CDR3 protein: CASSSWENSYNEQFF

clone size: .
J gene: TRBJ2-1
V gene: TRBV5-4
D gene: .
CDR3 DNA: TGTGCCAGCAGCTTGTCGAGGGAGCAGTTCTTC
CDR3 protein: CASSLSREQFF

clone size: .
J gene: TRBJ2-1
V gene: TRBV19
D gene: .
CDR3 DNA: TGTGCCAGTAAGGGACTGGGGACCTACAATGAGCAGTTCTTC
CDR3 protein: CASKGLGTYNEQFF

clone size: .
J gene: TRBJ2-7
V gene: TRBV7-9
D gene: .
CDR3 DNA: TGTGCCAGCAGCTTAGATTGGCAGGGGTCCTACGAGCAGTACTTC
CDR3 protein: CASSLDWQGSYEQYF

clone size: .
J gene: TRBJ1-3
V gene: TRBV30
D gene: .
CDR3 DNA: TGTGCCTGGACCCCGGGGTCTGGAAACACCATATATTTT
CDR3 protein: CAWTPGSGNTIYF

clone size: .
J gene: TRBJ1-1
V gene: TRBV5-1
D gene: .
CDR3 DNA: TGCGCCAGCAGCGTGACAGCGAACACTGAAGCTTTCTTT
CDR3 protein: CASSVTANTEAFF

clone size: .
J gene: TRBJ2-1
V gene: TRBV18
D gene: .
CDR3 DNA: TGTGCCAGCTCACCAGGGGGCGTCAATGAGCAGTTCTTC
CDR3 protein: CASSPGGVNEQFF

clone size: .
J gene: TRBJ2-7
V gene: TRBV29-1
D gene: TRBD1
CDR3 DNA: TGCAGCGTTGAAGATCTTATTGGGTCGGGACAGCCAGGATCAAGCTACGAGCAGTACTTC
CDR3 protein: CSVEDLIGSGQPGSSYEQYF

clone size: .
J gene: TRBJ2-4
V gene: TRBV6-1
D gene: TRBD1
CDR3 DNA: TGTGCCAGCAGTGAGGGACAGGGAAGGGGGGAAAACATTCAGTACTTC
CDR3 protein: CASSEGQGRGENIQYF

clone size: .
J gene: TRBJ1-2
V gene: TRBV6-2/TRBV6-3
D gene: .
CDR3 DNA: TGTGCCAGCAGTGGGGACTCCCGGACTTATGGCTACACCTTC
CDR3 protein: CASSGDSRTYGYTF

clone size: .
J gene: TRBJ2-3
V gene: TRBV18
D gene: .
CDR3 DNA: TGTGCCAGCTCACCTAGTTCAGGGGCCACAGATACGCAGTATTTT
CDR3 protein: CASSPSSGATDTQYF

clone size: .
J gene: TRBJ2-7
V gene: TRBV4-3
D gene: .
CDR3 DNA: TGCGCCAGCAGCCAAGAACTACCCCTACAGCAGTACTTC
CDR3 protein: CASSQELPLQQYF

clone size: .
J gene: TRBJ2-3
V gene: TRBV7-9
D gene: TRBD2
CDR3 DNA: TGTGCCAGCAGCCCCTGGACTAGCGGGGGCCACAAGGGTGCAGATACGCAGTATTTT
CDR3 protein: CASSPWTSGGHKGADTQYF

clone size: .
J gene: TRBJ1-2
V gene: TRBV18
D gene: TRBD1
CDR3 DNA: TGTGCCAGCTCAAAGGACAGGGGCGCAGGCTATGGCTACACCTTC
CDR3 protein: CASSKDRGAGYGYTF

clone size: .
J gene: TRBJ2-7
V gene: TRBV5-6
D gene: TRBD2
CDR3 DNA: TGTGCCAGCAGCGGGGACTGGGGTAGCGGGGTAAACTCCTACGAGCAGTACTTC
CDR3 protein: CASSGDWGSGVNSYEQYF

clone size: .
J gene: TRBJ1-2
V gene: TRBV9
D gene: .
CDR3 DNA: TGTGCCAGCAGCAGGGGACTCTATGGCTACACCTTC
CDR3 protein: CASSRGLYGYTF

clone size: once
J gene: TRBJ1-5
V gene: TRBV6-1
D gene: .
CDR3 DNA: TGTGCCAGCAGTGAAGCGCCCCATACAGGGACCAATCAGCCCCAGCATTTT
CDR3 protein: CASSEAPHTGTNQPQHF

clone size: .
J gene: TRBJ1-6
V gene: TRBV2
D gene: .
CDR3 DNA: TGTGCCAGCAGTCCCCGGGGGGGTCTACCCCGGAGCTCCTATAATTCACCCCTCCACTTT
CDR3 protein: CASSPRGGLPRSSYNSPLHF

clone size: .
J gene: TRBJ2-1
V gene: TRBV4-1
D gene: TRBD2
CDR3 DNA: TGCGCCAGCAGCCAAGATGGAACTAGCGGGAGTTACAATGAGCAGTTCTTC
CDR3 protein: CASSQDGTSGSYNEQFF

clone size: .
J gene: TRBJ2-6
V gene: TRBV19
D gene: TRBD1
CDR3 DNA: TGTGCCAGTGCGGACAGGGCCTTATCTGGGGCCAACGTCCTGACTTTC
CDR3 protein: CASADRALSGANVLTF

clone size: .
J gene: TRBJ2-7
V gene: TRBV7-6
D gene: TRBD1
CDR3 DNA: TGTGCCAGCAGCTTAGACAGGGGGTTCCCCTCCTACGAGCAGTACTTC
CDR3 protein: CASSLDRGFPSYEQYF

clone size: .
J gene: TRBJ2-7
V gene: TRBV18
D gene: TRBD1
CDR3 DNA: TGTGCCAGCTCACCACGGACAGGGGCCTACGAGCAGTACTTC
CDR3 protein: CASSPRTGAYEQYF

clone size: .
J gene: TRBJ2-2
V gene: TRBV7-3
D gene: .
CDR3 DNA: TGTGCCAGCAGCCCAAGGGGTGGGGCCGGGGAGCTGTTTTTT
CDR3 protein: CASSPRGGAGELFF

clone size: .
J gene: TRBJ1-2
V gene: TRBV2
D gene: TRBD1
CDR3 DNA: TGTGCCAGCAGTACGGGACAGGGTCTCTATGGCTACACCTTC
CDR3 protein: CASSTGQGLYGYTF

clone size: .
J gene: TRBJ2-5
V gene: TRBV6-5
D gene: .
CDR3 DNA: TGTGCCAGCAGTTACGGGCCAGCAGGGACCCAGTACTTC
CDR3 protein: CASSYGPAGTQYF

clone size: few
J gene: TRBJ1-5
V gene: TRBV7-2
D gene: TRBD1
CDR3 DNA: TGTGCCAGCAGAACAGGGGTGCAGCCCCAGCATTTT
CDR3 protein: CASRTGVQPQHF

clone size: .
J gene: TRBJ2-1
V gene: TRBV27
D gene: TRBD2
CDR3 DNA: TGTGCCAGCAGTTTTAGACTAGCGGCGGTCGAGCAGTTCTTC
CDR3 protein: CASSFRLAAVEQFF

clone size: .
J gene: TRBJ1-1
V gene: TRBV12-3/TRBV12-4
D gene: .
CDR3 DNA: TGTGCCAGTGTGTGGGGAGGCACTGAAGCTTTCTTT
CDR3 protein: CASVWGGTEAFF

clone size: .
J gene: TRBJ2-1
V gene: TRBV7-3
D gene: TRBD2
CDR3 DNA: TGTGCCAGCAGCTCTTTAGCGGGGGGGCCGTATGAGCAGTTCTTC
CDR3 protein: CASSSLAGGPYEQFF

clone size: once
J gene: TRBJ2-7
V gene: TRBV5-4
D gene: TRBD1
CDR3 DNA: TGTGCCAGCAGCCACGGGACAGGGGACGAGCAGTACTTC
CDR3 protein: CASSHGTGDEQYF

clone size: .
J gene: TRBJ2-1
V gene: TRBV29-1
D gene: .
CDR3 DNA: TGCAGCGTTGAAGATCTCCGAGGGTCAGGACCGTTGGACAATGAGCAGTTCTTC
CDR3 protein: CSVEDLRGSGPLDNEQFF

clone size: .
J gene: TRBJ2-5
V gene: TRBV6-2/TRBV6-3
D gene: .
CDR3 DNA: TGTGCCAGCGGCCCCCGGACTATCCAAGAGACCCAGTACTTC
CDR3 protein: CASGPRTIQETQYF

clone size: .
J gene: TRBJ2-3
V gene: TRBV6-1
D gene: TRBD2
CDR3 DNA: TGTGCCAGCAGTGAAGAGGGAGCAATTAGCGGGAGGGCTCGTACAGATACGCAGTATTTT
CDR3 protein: CASSEEGAISGRARTDTQYF